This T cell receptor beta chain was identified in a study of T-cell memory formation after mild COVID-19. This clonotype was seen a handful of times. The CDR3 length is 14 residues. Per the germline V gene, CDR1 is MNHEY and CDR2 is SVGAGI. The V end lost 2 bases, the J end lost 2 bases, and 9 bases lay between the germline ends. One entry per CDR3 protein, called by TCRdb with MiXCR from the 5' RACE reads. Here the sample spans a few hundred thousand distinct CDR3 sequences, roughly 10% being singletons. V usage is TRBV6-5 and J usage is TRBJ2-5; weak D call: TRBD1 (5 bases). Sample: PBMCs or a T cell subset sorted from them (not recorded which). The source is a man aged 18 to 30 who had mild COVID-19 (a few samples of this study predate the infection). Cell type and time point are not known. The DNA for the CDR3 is TGTGCCAGCAGTTACCACCAGGGTCAAGAGACCCAGTACTTC. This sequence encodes CASSYHQGQETQYF.